Given below is one TCR beta chain in context. Methods used by the authors: Amplification from reference gene primers served as the basis for estimated nucleated cell counts. Profiled with immunoSEQ multiplex PCR; TCRdb holds only in-frame clones, not every one. The D gene and trimming were derived from the DNA, and the V and J assignments and clone size from that table. Seen here are around 310,000 clones, around 90% observed once, and the top ten hold under 1.1%. This record comes from a study of blood T cell repertoires in COVID-19. Whole-study context: The origin of the acute and convalescent COVID-19 samples was the United States, Italy and Spain.

Germline-derived CDR1 and CDR2 are SGHVS and FQNEAQ. The CDR3 sequence is 14 residues long. V lost 1 base and J 6 bases, leaving 10 bases between the germline ends. The rearrangement links TRBV7-8 to TRBJ2-1; weak D call: TRBD1 (5 bases). Source material: peripheral blood. The sequence was collected from a woman between 40 and 50 years old with COVID-19, enrolled during active disease. The CDR3 reads CASSLGRVANEQFF. The CDR3 DNA reads TGTGCCAGCAGCTTAGGCAGGGTGGCCAATGAGCAGTTCTTC.